The T cell receptor beta chain described here comes from a study of early T cells in non-severe SARS-CoV-2 infection. TCRdb used MiXCR to reprocess the 5' RACE reads, holding one entry per CDR3 protein. This table holds about 60,000 distinct CDR3 sequences, more than 8.5% found once. At least ten counts were recorded for this clonotype. The V end was cut by 10 bases, the J end by 0 bases, with 22 bases between. The CDR3 totals 17 residues. The germline V gene has CDR1 MNHEY and CDR2 SMNVEV (reference sequence). Sample: whole blood. The chain employs TRBV27 and TRBJ2-4, with D perhaps TRBD1 or TRBD2 (5 bases each). This clonotype was sampled from an adult who was a healthcare worker with PCR-confirmed SARS-CoV-2 infection or an uninfected control (not recorded which). CDR3: CANPPQGAKLAKNIQYF. In DNA form, the CDR3 reads TGTGCCAACCCACCCCAGGGAGCTAAGCTAGCCAAAAACATTCAGTACTTC.